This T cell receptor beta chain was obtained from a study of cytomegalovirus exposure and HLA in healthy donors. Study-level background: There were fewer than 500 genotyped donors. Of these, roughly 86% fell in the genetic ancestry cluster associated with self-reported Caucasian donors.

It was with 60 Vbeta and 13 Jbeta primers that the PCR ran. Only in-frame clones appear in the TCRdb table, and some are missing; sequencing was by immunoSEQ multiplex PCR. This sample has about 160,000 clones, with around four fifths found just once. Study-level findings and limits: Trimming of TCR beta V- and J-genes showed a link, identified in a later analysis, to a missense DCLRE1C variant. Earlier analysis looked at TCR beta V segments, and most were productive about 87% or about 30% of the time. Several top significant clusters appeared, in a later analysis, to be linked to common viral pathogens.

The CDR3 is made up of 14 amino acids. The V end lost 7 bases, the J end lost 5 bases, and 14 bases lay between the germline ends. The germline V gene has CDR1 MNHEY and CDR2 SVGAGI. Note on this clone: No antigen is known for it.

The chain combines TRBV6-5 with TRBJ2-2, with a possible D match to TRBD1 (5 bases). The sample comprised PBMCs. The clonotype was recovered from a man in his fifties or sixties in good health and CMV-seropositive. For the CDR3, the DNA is TGTGCCAGCACGTTGGGGCCTTTTACCGGGGAGCTGTTTTTT. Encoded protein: CASTLGPFTGELFF.